Presented here are 18 T cell receptor beta chains from one specimen sequenced in a study of cytomegalovirus exposure and HLA in healthy donors. Amplification used 60 Vbeta primers and 13 Jbeta primers. Measured with immunoSEQ multiplex PCR; TCRdb has only the in-frame clones, and not every one. The profile shows about 180,000 clones, 82% of them singletons. The sample consisted of PBMCs. The receptors originated from a man between 35 and 55 years old in good health and CMV-seronegative.

The chain carries TRBV14 and TRBJ1-1, with a tentative D call TRBD1 (5 bases). V lost 3 bases and J 7 bases, leaving 15 bases between the germline ends. Germline V gene data show CDR1 as SGHDN and CDR2 as FVKESK. The CDR3 contains 14 residues. The CDR3 coding sequence is TGTGCCAGCAGCCACCCTTGGGGCGATTTTGAAGCTTTCTTT. It codes for CASSHPWGDFEAFF.

The CDR3 bases are TGTGCCAGCAGCTCCCAATTGACAGGAACAAACTATGGCTACACCTTC. Residues: CASSSQLTGTNYGYTF. The V gene is TRBV7-2, the J gene TRBJ1-2, with D maybe TRBD1 (6 bases). Trimming pared 4 bases from V and 2 bases from J, leaving 17 bases between. The CDR3 has 16 residues. Germline CDR1 reads SGHTA; CDR2 reads FQGNSA.

This chain connects TRBV15 to TRBJ1-1; TRBD1 aligns across 10 bases. V lost 1 base, J lost 4 bases, and 6 bases stayed unmatched. Germline CDR1 LNHNV, CDR2 YYDKDF (reference sequence). The CDR3 has 16 residues. CDR3 in amino acids: CATSRGDRGLSTEAFF. The CDR3 region has the DNA TGTGCCACCAGCAGAGGAGACAGGGGGCTTAGCACTGAAGCTTTCTTT.

The chain links TRBV5-6 to TRBJ2-7; 8 nucleotides match TRBD2. CDR3 length: 15 residues. Germline V gene data show CDR1 as SGHDT and CDR2 as YYEEEE. The trim removed 0 bases at V and 4 bases at J, leaving 6 bases unmatched. CDR3: CASSLVAGGAYEQYF. The CDR3 DNA follows: TGTGCCAGCAGCTTGGTCGCGGGGGGCGCGTACGAGCAGTACTTC.

The genes are TRBV11-3 and TRBJ2-7; D might be TRBD2 (5 bases). This CDR3 region has 16 residues. V gave up 1 base and J gave up 2 bases, with 15 bases separating them. The germline V gene encodes CDR1 SGHNT and CDR2 YENEEA. The CDR3 here is CASSLVQRYIAYEQYF. DNA for the CDR3: TGTGCCAGCAGCTTAGTGCAGCGGTACATCGCCTACGAGCAGTACTTC. Complete variable domain (other parts from reference TRBV11-3 and TRBJ2-7): EAGVVQSPRYKIIEKKQPVAFWCNPISGHNTLYWYLQNLGQGPELLIRYENEEAVDDSQLPKDRFSAERLKGVDSTLKIQPAELGDSAVYLCASSLVQRYIAYEQYFGPGTRLTVT.

The chain is built from TRBV6-5 and TRBJ1-3; no definite D call. Trimming shortened V by 0 bases and J by 0 bases, and 9 bases separated the two germline ends. This CDR3 comprises 16 residues. Germline values: CDR1 MNHEY, CDR2 SVGAGI. CDR3: CASSYSVGSSGNTIYF. Here the CDR3 DNA reads TGTGCCAGCAGTTACTCGGTTGGGAGCTCTGGAAACACCATATATTTT.

The chain carries TRBV4-3 and TRBJ1-2; D is perhaps TRBD1 (6 bases). CDR1 and CDR2 from the germline V gene are LGHNA and YSLEER. V shed 0 bases and J shed 5 bases, with 22 bases lying between them. The CDR3 consists of 18 residues. The DNA of the CDR3 is TGCGCCAGCAGCCAAGAGGGATTCGAGGGCGGGGGCCTATATGGCTACACCTTC. As protein: CASSQEGFEGGGLYGYTF.

The chain carries TRBV10-3 and TRBJ1-3; 9 bases are a match to TRBD1. Germline trimming cut 6 bases from V and 3 bases from J; bases unmatched to any gene: 12. The CDR3 spans 17 residues. CDR1 is ENHRY, CDR2 SYGVKD, per germline. CDR3 coding DNA: TGTGCCATCAGCCAACAGGGGGCGCGGGATGATGGAAACACCATATATTTT. Translated, it gives CAISQQGARDDGNTIYF.

V gene TRBV10-3 combines with J gene TRBJ2-7; D may be TRBD1 (6 bases). The CDR3 is 14 residues long. Trimming cost V 3 bases and J 2 bases, with 11 bases left between them. Germline values: CDR1 ENHRY, CDR2 SYGVKD. The chain's CDR3 is CAISDPGTTYEQYF. The CDR3 region has the DNA TGTGCCATCAGTGACCCCGGGACAACCTACGAGCAGTACTTC.

V is TRBV28 and J is TRBJ1-2, with a possible D match to TRBD1 (6 bases). The germline CDR1 and CDR2 sequences are MDHEN and SYDVKM. Trimming stripped 7 bases from V and 2 bases from J, with 11 bases between. This CDR3 is 13 amino acids long. CDR3 bases: TGTGCCAGCATTGCAGGGGACAACTATGGCTACACCTTC. Protein: CASIAGDNYGYTF.

The V call is TRBV29-1, the J call TRBJ1-2; 8 positions agree with TRBD1. The CDR3 runs 16 residues. Germline values: CDR1 SQVTM, CDR2 ANQGSEA. J gave up 4 bases and V 3 bases, and 13 bases lay outside the gene matches. In DNA, the CDR3 is TGCAGCGTTGACAGGGGGGGCAGGGGGCCTCTCTATGGCTACACCTTC. Its protein product is CSVDRGGRGPLYGYTF.

The count of this clone is one. V usage is TRBV30 and J usage is TRBJ2-1, with 8 bases matching TRBD2. CDR3 length equals 14 residues. Looked up from germline, CDR1 is GTSNPN and CDR2 is SVGIG (reference sequence). The junction had 4 bases not matched to a gene; V was cut back by 1 base and J by 5 bases. The CDR3 protein is CAWSAGRADNEQFF. CDR3 in DNA: TGTGCCTGGAGTGCCGGGAGGGCAGACAATGAGCAGTTCTTC.

The CDR3 bases are TGTGCCAGCAGCCAAGGGACCTTGGACAGGGAGAATGGCTACACCTTC. Amino acid sequence: CASSQGTLDRENGYTF. The chain has TRBV4-2 and TRBJ1-2; 8 bases align to TRBD1. From germline, CDR1 is LGHNA and CDR2 YNFKEQ. CDR3 length: 16 amino acids. V shed 1 base, J shed 6 bases, and the junction held 10 bases outside the gene matches.

This clone was observed once. Here the CDR3 DNA reads TGTGCCAGCTCCCCTGTGGCGGGAGTGGACACCGGGGAGCTGTTTTTT. Translating gives CASSPVAGVDTGELFF. V gene TRBV6-4 combines with J gene TRBJ2-2; 7 bases map to TRBD2. CDR1 and CDR2 from the germline V gene are MRHNA and SNTAGT. The J segment lost 3 bases and the V segment lost 8 bases, leaving 12 bases of the junction unmatched. CDR3 length: 16 residues.

The chain uses TRBV11-2 and TRBJ2-7; 8 positions agree with TRBD1. V shed 5 bases and J 0 bases; nucleotides not matched to a gene: 6. The CDR3 has 15 amino acids. Germline CDR1 is SGHAT and CDR2 is FQNNGV. The CDR3 region has the DNA TGTGCCAGCAGCAGAGGGGACAGGATCTCCTACGAGCAGTACTTC. As protein: CASSRGDRISYEQYF.

This chain connects TRBV30 to TRBJ2-7; 7 positions match TRBD1. J was trimmed by 5 bases and V by 2 bases; bases with no gene match: 6. CDR1 is GTSNPN and CDR2 is SVGIG in the germline V gene (reference sequence). The CDR3 runs to 13 residues. In nucleotides, the CDR3 is TGTGCCTGGAGTTTGACAGGGTTCCACGAGCAGTACTTC. Protein: CAWSLTGFHEQYF.

This chain links TRBV7-8 with TRBJ2-7; the D gene is possibly TRBD1 (6 bases). The CDR3 spans 14 residues. V was clipped by 4 bases and J by 0 bases, with 10 bases between them. Germline V gene data show CDR1 as SGHVS and CDR2 as FQNEAQ. The CDR3 DNA follows: TGTGCCAGCAGCTCCCGACAGGACTCCTACGAGCAGTACTTC. Translation: CASSSRQDSYEQYF.

The chain carries TRBV11-1 and TRBJ2-3, with D possibly TRBD2 on 6 matching bases. There are 14 residues in the CDR3. CDR1 SGHAT and CDR2 FQDESV come from the germline V gene (reference sequence). Trimming pared 7 bases from V and 0 bases from J, leaving 11 bases between. The CDR3 DNA is TGTGCCAGCACCCGGGGACTTAGCACAGATACGCAGTATTTT. Amino acids: CASTRGLSTDTQYF.